This TCR beta chain was documented in a study of T cell responses to AZD1222 COVID-19 vaccine. On this clone itself: Its antigen is unidentified.

Trimming left V 4 bases short and J 11 bases short, with 8 bases between. The CDR3 is 11 residues long. The protocol was immunoSEQ multiplex PCR, while the TCRdb copy is restricted to in-frame clones and leaves out a portion. The profile shows about 15,000 clones, about 87% of them singletons. Whole-study results and caveats: Only after the peak T cell response were repertoires sampled.

The starting material was peripheral blood, obtained 28 days after the second AZD1222 dose. The chain is built from TRBV12-3 or TRBV12-4 and TRBJ1-4; weak D call: TRBD1 (5 bases). This clonotype originated in an adult who received the AZD1222 COVID-19 vaccine. The CDR3 is CASSYEGKLFF. In nucleotides, the CDR3 is TGTGCCAGCAGTTATGAGGGGAAACTGTTTTTT.